This passage covers 25 T cell receptor beta chains from one sample sequenced in a study of T cell repertoires in cytomegalovirus infection. MiXCR, applied by TCRdb to the reads, yields one record per CDR3 protein. This sample carries around 490,000 distinct CDR3 sequences, about a quarter of them seen once, and the ten largest clones take roughly 13%. Sequencing used PBMCs. These receptors all come from a human donor in good health (CMV status not recorded). Some clones in this sample may be carry-over from other donors' samples.

This clonotype was observed a handful of times. The rearrangement links TRBV5-1 to TRBJ1-2, with TRBD1 matching over 8 bases. The germline gives CDR1 SGHRS, CDR2 YFSETQ. Unmatched junction bases numbered 11, after V lost 5 bases and J lost 8 bases. This CDR3 has 14 residues. The DNA of the CDR3 is TGCGCCAGCAGTCTCGACAGGGGAATAAGCGGCTACACCTTC. Translated, it gives CASSLDRGISGYTF.

This chain joins TRBV14 and TRBJ2-5, with D possibly matching TRBD2 (5 bases). The V end was cut by 3 bases, the J end by 5 bases, with 16 bases between. Germline CDR1 reads SGHDN; CDR2 reads FVKESK. The CDR3 length is 15 residues. In DNA, the CDR3 is TGTGCCAGCAGCCAGAGGGTCAGGTCATACGAGACCCAGTACTTC. This sequence encodes CASSQRVRSYETQYF.

This clonotype was counted ten times or more. The V gene is TRBV10-3, the J gene TRBJ1-1; D is unclear. The CDR3 extends over 16 amino acids. The V gene lost 0 bases and the J gene lost 3 bases, with 14 bases spanning the gap. Germline V lookup: CDR1 ENHRY, CDR2 SYGVKD. The CDR3 sequence: CAISESRGLSDTEAFF. Here the CDR3 DNA reads TGTGCCATCAGTGAGTCGCGCGGCCTATCGGACACTGAAGCTTTCTTT.

The chain uses TRBV28 and TRBJ2-2; maybe TRBD1 (6 bases). Between the trimmed V and J ends, which lost 3 bases and 6 bases, there was a span of 11 bases. This CDR3 is built from 14 residues. Germline V gene data show CDR1 as MDHEN and CDR2 as SYDVKM. The DNA of the CDR3 is TGTGCCAGCAGTTTGGACAGTTTGGCCGGGGAGCTGTTTTTT. It translates to CASSLDSLAGELFF.

In its sample, this clonotype was seen a few times. V and J are TRBV7-9 and TRBJ2-1, with 10 bases identical to TRBD2. In germline, CDR1 is SEHNR, CDR2 FQNEAQ (reference sequence). This CDR3 is built from 16 residues. The trim removed 1 base at V and 8 bases at J, leaving 8 bases unmatched. CDR3 region: CASSLVASSGSYEQFF. CDR3 bases: TGTGCCAGCAGCTTAGTGGCGTCTAGCGGGAGCTATGAGCAGTTCTTC.

The genes are TRBV2 and TRBJ2-3, with D uncertain. CDR3 length equals 15 residues. The germline V gene encodes CDR1 SNHLY and CDR2 FYNNEI. V was pared by 4 bases and J by 0 bases, with 11 bases between. CDR3 bases: TGTGCCAGCAGTGTCACGGGTCGTAGCACAGATACGCAGTATTTT. The encoded protein is CASSVTGRSTDTQYF.

The J gene is TRBJ1-6, the V gene TRBV5-1, with TRBD1 matching 8 bases. V shed 1 base and J 8 bases; nucleotides not matched to a gene: 5. The CDR3 runs 15 residues. Per the germline V gene, CDR1 is SGHRS and CDR2 is YFSETQ. The CDR3 spells CASSLNGQGDSPLHF. The CDR3 DNA reads TGCGCCAGCAGCTTGAACGGACAGGGCGATTCACCCCTCCACTTT.

The gene calls are TRBV28 and TRBJ2-1, with TRBD2 identical over 7 bases. The CDR3 covers 16 residues. V lost 5 bases to trimming and J lost 3 bases; unmatched junction nucleotides: 10. CDR1 and CDR2 from the germline V gene are MDHEN and SYDVKM. The CDR3 DNA reads TGTGCCAGCAGTCAAGAGGGGAGGGCCTTCTACAATGAGCAGTTCTTC. Translated: CASSQEGRAFYNEQFF. The entire variable domain, with the rest obtained from reference TRBV28 and TRBJ2-1, is as follows: DVKVTQSSRYLVKRTGEKVFLECVQDMDHENMFWYRQDPGLGLRLIYFSYDVKMKEKGDIPEGYSVSREKKERFSLILESASTNQTSMYLCASSQEGRAFYNEQFFGPGTRLTVL.

This sequence joins TRBV7-9 and TRBJ1-4; perhaps TRBD1 as D (5 bases). CDR1 SEHNR and CDR2 FQNEAQ come from the germline V gene (reference sequence). Trimming took 4 bases from V and 8 from J, leaving 14 bases between them. The CDR3 loop spans 14 amino acids. CDR3 protein: CASSSPGSGEKLFF. As DNA, the CDR3 is TGTGCCAGCAGCTCCCCGGGCTCAGGGGAAAAACTGTTTTTT.

This clonotype was detected many times. The genes are TRBV7-2 and TRBJ2-1, with 9 bases matching TRBD2. Germline trimming cut 5 bases from V and 1 base from J; bases unmatched to any gene: 9. CDR1 and CDR2 from the germline V gene are SGHTA and FQGNSA. The CDR3 has 17 amino acids. CDR3 DNA sequence: TGTGCCAGCAGCCACACTTCTAGCGGGGTTTCCTACAATGAGCAGTTCTTC. It codes for CASSHTSSGVSYNEQFF.

This clonotype came up a few times. This chain uses TRBV7-8 with TRBJ1-5; D uncertain. Germline V CDR1 and CDR2: SGHVS, FQNEAQ. This CDR3 spans 15 amino acids. V lost 3 bases, J lost 6 bases, and 15 bases lay in between. The CDR3 sequence: CASSLEAVGAQPQHF. CDR3 DNA sequence: TGTGCCAGCAGCTTGGAGGCAGTGGGAGCTCAGCCCCAGCATTTT.

This clonotype was seen ten or more times. This chain links TRBV27 with TRBJ2-3, with TRBD2 matching over 7 bases. Per germline, CDR1 MNHEY and CDR2 SMNVEV (reference sequence). The CDR3 extends over 15 amino acids. Unmatched junction bases numbered 13, after V lost 7 bases and J lost 6 bases. The CDR3: CASTGIGLGADTQYF. As DNA, the CDR3 is TGTGCCAGCACCGGAATCGGACTAGGGGCGGATACGCAGTATTTT.

V is TRBV18 and J is TRBJ1-6; D unresolved. CDR1 and CDR2 from the germline V gene are KGHSH and LQKENI. The CDR3 runs to 18 residues. V was trimmed by 0 bases and J by 5 bases, leaving 17 bases between them. CDR3 in amino acids: CASSPPNRGGLNNSPLHF. DNA for the CDR3: TGTGCCAGCTCACCACCGAATCGAGGCGGCCTGAATAATTCACCCCTCCACTTT.

This clonotype appeared a few times. V and J are TRBV6-5 and TRBJ2-5, with D perhaps matching TRBD1 (5 bases). Germline CDR1 reads MNHEY; CDR2 reads SVGAGI. The CDR3 is 13 residues long. Trimming left V 8 bases short and J 2 bases short, with 12 bases between. In DNA form, the CDR3 reads TGTGCCAGCTGTATGACAGTACAAGAGACCCAGTACTTC. Translating it yields CASCMTVQETQYF.

The table lists this clonotype with many counts. This chain uses TRBV6-2 or TRBV6-3 with TRBJ2-5, with 9 bases fitting TRBD1. The ends lost 0 bases at V and 1 base at J; junction bases unmatched: 3. In germline, CDR1 is MNHEY, CDR2 SVGEGT. The CDR3 contains 16 residues. CDR3 DNA sequence: TGTGCCAGCAGTTACTCCGGGACAGGGAGCCAAGAGACCCAGTACTTC. Amino acid sequence: CASSYSGTGSQETQYF.

The chain carries TRBV6-5 and TRBJ1-3; no clear D. V gave up 7 bases and J gave up 2 bases, with 6 bases separating them. Germline V lookup: CDR1 MNHEY, CDR2 SVGAGI. CDR3 length: 12 amino acids. The CDR3 DNA reads as TGTGCCAGCACCTCTACTGGAAACACCATATATTTT. This sequence encodes CASTSTGNTIYF.

The V and J genes are TRBV6-1 and TRBJ1-5; D possibly corresponds to TRBD1 (5 bases). Trimming removed 0 bases from V and 2 bases from J, with 8 bases in between. The CDR3 spans 15 residues. Germline-derived CDR1 and CDR2 are MNHNS and SASEGT. CDR3 residues: CASSEAGARNQPQHF. The CDR3 nucleotides are TGTGCCAGCAGTGAAGCAGGGGCGCGCAATCAGCCCCAGCATTTT.

This clonotype was observed a handful of times. This chain uses TRBV6-2 or TRBV6-3 with TRBJ2-3, with D uncertain. The germline V gene encodes CDR1 MNHEY and CDR2 SVGEGT. The CDR3 spans 11 residues. The ends were cut back, 7 bases at V and 6 bases at J, with 8 bases in the middle. CDR3 nucleotides: TGTGCCAGCATTAACGCGGATACGCAGTATTTT. This sequence encodes CASINADTQYF.

This clonotype has ten or more counts. The chain employs TRBV7-2 and TRBJ2-7; 8 nucleotides align to TRBD2. Looked up from germline, CDR1 is SGHTA and CDR2 is FQGNSA. The CDR3 loop spans 14 amino acids. The trim removed 5 bases at V and 2 bases at J, leaving 5 bases unmatched. CDR3 sequence: CASSITSGTYEQYV. The DNA of the CDR3 is TGTGCCAGCAGCATTACTAGCGGCACCTACGAGCAGTACGTC.

The rearrangement links TRBV7-8 to TRBJ1-4; 8 bases agree with TRBD1. Germline lookup yields CDR1 SGHVS and CDR2 FQNEAQ. The V and J ends lost 7 bases and 2 bases, in that order; junction bases with no gene match: 3. This CDR3 spans 14 amino acids. CDR3 nucleotides: TGTGCCAGCACCTCAGGGGGCACTAATGAAAAACTGTTTTTT. Residues: CASTSGGTNEKLFF.

This sequence joins TRBV12-3 or TRBV12-4 and TRBJ2-3; D remains unclear. The length of the CDR3 is 12 residues. Deletions cut 6 bases from V and 2 bases from J, with 6 bases between. The CDR3 DNA sequence: TGTGCCAGCAGGCGAGACACAGATACGCAGTATTTT. Translated, it gives CASRRDTDTQYF.

This clonotype showed up just a few times. The CDR3 coding sequence is TGTGCCATCAGTCCAGACAATGAGCAGTTCTTC. Protein: CAISPDNEQFF. The chain couples TRBV10-3 to TRBJ2-1; unclear D gene. The CDR3 length is 11 residues. The V end lost 5 bases, the J end lost 5 bases, and 4 bases lay between the germline ends. Germline assignment: CDR1 ENHRY and CDR2 SYGVKD.

Regarding this clonotype: A much larger clone is a single base away; this may be a read error. V usage is TRBV7-2 and J usage is TRBJ2-3; 9 bases are shared with TRBD1. Germline V gene data show CDR1 as SGHTA and CDR2 as FQGNSA. The CDR3 loop spans 17 amino acids. The V and J ends lost 7 bases and 10 bases, in that order; junction bases with no gene match: 21. The CDR3 nucleotides read TGTGCCAGCACCCCCCGTCCGGGGACAGGGTCGGAGTATGCGCAGTATTTT. Residues: CASTPRPGTGSEYAQYF.

This clonotype has only a few counts. The chain is built from TRBV25-1 and TRBJ1-5; D is ambiguous. V was pared by 0 bases and J by 4 bases, with 7 bases between. The CDR3 extends over 14 amino acids. Germline CDR1 is MGHDK and CDR2 is SYGVNS. The CDR3 region has the DNA TGTGCCAGCAGTGAATATGGCATTAATCAGCCCCAGCATTTT. This sequence encodes CASSEYGINQPQHF.

The gene calls are TRBV5-1 and TRBJ2-1; D perhaps matches TRBD1 (5 bases). The V gene's germline CDR1 is SGHRS and CDR2 YFSETQ. The CDR3 has 16 amino acids. Trimming pared 2 bases from V and 5 bases from J, leaving 17 bases between. CDR3 coding DNA: TGCGCCAGCAGCTTCCCCGCCGGACACCGAGACAATGAGCAGTTCTTC. Its protein is CASSFPAGHRDNEQFF.